The rows below give T cell receptor beta chains drawn from one sample of a study of shared clonotypes between healthy human individuals. Sequenced by immunoSEQ multiplex PCR; TCRdb stores in-frame clones only, minus some. The sample has about 590,000 clones, around 95% seen once. The specimen was naive CD8+ T cells sorted from blood. Source of these receptors: a woman aged 30 to 39 in good health. Each CDR3 is given with its conserved first and last residue. A D gene is named only where the DNA matches it firmly. Clone size is given for some rows only: seen once, a few or many times, or a class if the clone is expanded.

CDR3 protein,CDR3 DNA,V gene,J gene,clone size,D gene
CASSESTGSLNTEAFF,TGCGCCAGCAGTGAGTCGACCGGCAGCCTCAACACTGAAGCTTTCTTT,TRBV10-1,TRBJ1-1,.,.
CASSFTSGRPHEQYF,TGTGCCAGCAGTTTTACTAGCGGGAGACCCCACGAGCAGTACTTC,TRBV28,TRBJ2-7,once,TRBD2
CASSHSSSYNEQFF,TGCGCCAGCTCCCACTCAAGCTCCTACAATGAGCAGTTCTTC,TRBV10-2,TRBJ2-1,.,.
CASSFSGEGYTF,TGTGCCAGCAGTTTTTCCGGGGAAGGCTACACCTTC,TRBV28,TRBJ1-2,.,.
CASSIVGTGTGELFF,TGTGCCAGCAGCATAGTTGGGACAGGTACCGGGGAGCTGTTTTTT,TRBV7-9,TRBJ2-2,.,TRBD1
CASSEWGAEAFF,TGTGCCAGCAGTGAATGGGGAGCTGAAGCTTTCTTT,TRBV6-1,TRBJ1-1,.,.
CASSLAVDYGYTF,TGTGCCAGCAGCTTGGCAGTCGACTATGGCTACACCTTC,TRBV5-8,TRBJ1-2,.,.
CASSAARGPGSYEQYF,TGTGCCAGCAGCGCCGCCAGGGGGCCCGGCTCCTACGAGCAGTACTTC,TRBV7-9,TRBJ2-7,.,TRBD1
CASSYRTAGYGYTF,TGCGCCAGCAGCTATCGGACAGCCGGGTATGGCTACACCTTC,TRBV5-1,TRBJ1-2,.,.
CASRVAGSSEQYF,TGTGCCAGCAGGGTGGCAGGGTCCTCCGAGCAGTACTTC,TRBV28,TRBJ2-7,few,.
CASSIAGEGGNIQYF,TGTGCCAGCAGTATAGCGGGAGAGGGGGGAAACATTCAGTACTTC,TRBV6-5,TRBJ2-4,.,TRBD2
CASSPGGGYEQYF,TGTGCCAGCAGCCCTGGAGGTGGGTACGAGCAGTACTTC,TRBV7-9,TRBJ2-7,.,.
CASSDPPMGEAFF,TGTGCCAGCAGTGATCCGCCGATGGGTGAAGCTTTCTTT,TRBV2,TRBJ1-1,.,.
CASSFPPTYNEQFF,TGTGCCAGCAGTTTCCCCCCTACTTACAATGAGCAGTTCTTC,TRBV27,TRBJ2-1,.,.
CASSVEGVSEQYF,TGTGCCAGCAGCGTAGAAGGGGTCTCCGAGCAGTACTTC,TRBV9,TRBJ2-7,.,.
CASSEGPPFSYNEQFF,TGTGCCAGCAGTGAAGGGCCTCCCTTCTCCTACAATGAGCAGTTCTTC,TRBV6-1,TRBJ2-1,.,.
CASSPRQGGYNEQFF,TGTGCCAGCAGTCCCAGACAGGGAGGGTACAATGAGCAGTTCTTC,TRBV7-2,TRBJ2-1,.,.
CASSSSSLRGDTQYF,TGTGCCAGCAGCTCATCTAGCTTACGGGGAGATACGCAGTATTTT,TRBV7-6,TRBJ2-3,.,.
CASSLGAALGLPYNEQFF,TGTGCCAGCAGTTTAGGTGCGGCCCTGGGACTACCCTACAATGAGCAGTTCTTC,TRBV27,TRBJ2-1,.,TRBD2
CATSRDGTLLTDTQYF,TGTGCCACCAGCAGAGATGGGACACTCCTCACAGATACGCAGTATTTT,TRBV15,TRBJ2-3,.,.
CASSQRWEDTEAFF,TGTGCCAGCAGCCAACGGTGGGAGGACACTGAAGCTTTCTTT,TRBV13,TRBJ1-1,.,.
CSAVYGETQYF,TGCAGTGCGGTTTACGGAGAGACCCAGTACTTC,TRBV20-1,TRBJ2-5,.,.
CASSFEVLNYGYTF,TGTGCCAGCAGTTTCGAAGTCCTGAACTATGGCTACACCTTC,TRBV28,TRBJ1-2,.,.
CSVEGLAGDIYEQYF,TGCAGCGTTGAAGGACTAGCGGGAGACATCTACGAGCAGTACTTC,TRBV29-1,TRBJ2-7,.,TRBD2
CASSPGLADFYEQYF,TGTGCCAGTAGTCCTGGACTAGCGGACTTCTACGAGCAGTACTTC,TRBV19,TRBJ2-7,.,TRBD2
CASSLGEDEQYF,TGTGCCAGCAGCTTAGGCGAGGACGAGCAGTACTTC,TRBV5-4,TRBJ2-7,.,.
CASSIAGGSGSDTEAFF,TGTGCCAGTAGTATAGCTGGGGGATCCGGGTCGGACACTGAAGCTTTCTTT,TRBV19,TRBJ1-1,.,.
CASSQEAYGSSYNEQFF,TGCGCCAGCAGCCAAGAAGCCTACGGGTCATCCTACAATGAGCAGTTCTTC,TRBV4-1,TRBJ2-1,.,.
CASSLGQGPGFTQYF,TGTGCCAGCAGCTTGGGACAGGGTCCGGGGTTTACGCAGTATTTT,TRBV7-3,TRBJ2-3,.,TRBD1
CASSGSPNTEAFF,TGTGCCAGCAGCGGATCACCGAACACTGAAGCTTTCTTT,TRBV5-6,TRBJ1-1,.,.
CASSLLRGLAGGFEQFF,TGTGCCAGCAGTTTACTCCGAGGACTAGCGGGAGGATTTGAGCAGTTCTTC,TRBV28,TRBJ2-1,.,TRBD2
CASMGTSGRGEQYF,TGTGCCAGTATGGGGACTAGCGGGAGAGGGGAGCAGTACTTC,TRBV19,TRBJ2-7,once,TRBD2
CASRETGVPYEQYF,TGTGCCAGCAGAGAGACAGGGGTTCCCTACGAGCAGTACTTC,TRBV6-1,TRBJ2-7,.,TRBD1
CASSQVPGTEAFF,TGTGCCAGCAGTCAGGTACCGGGGACTGAAGCTTTCTTT,TRBV6-4,TRBJ1-1,.,.
CASSAYNRGGNQPQHF,TGTGCCAGCAGCGCATATAACAGGGGCGGCAATCAGCCCCAGCATTTT,TRBV7-8,TRBJ1-5,.,TRBD1
CATSRPSGLLQETQYF,TGTGCCACCAGCAGACCATCGGGTCTCCTCCAGGAGACCCAGTACTTC,TRBV15,TRBJ2-5,.,.
CASSSLAGYNEQFF,TGTGCCAGCAGCTCACTAGCGGGGTACAATGAGCAGTTCTTC,TRBV28,TRBJ2-1,.,TRBD2
CASSLGEGAEKLFF,TGTGCCAGCAGCTTAGGGGAGGGGGCTGAAAAACTGTTTTTT,TRBV13,TRBJ1-4,.,TRBD1
CASRIRDRYSNQPQHF,TGTGCCAGCAGAATAAGGGACAGATATAGCAATCAGCCCCAGCATTTT,TRBV28,TRBJ1-5,.,TRBD1
CASSFAGHAYEQYF,TGTGCCAGCAGTTTTGCGGGACACGCTTACGAGCAGTACTTC,TRBV5-6,TRBJ2-7,once,.
CASRSALYGYTF,TGTGCCAGTAGATCAGCCCTATATGGCTACACCTTC,TRBV19,TRBJ1-2,.,.
CASSGANYGYTF,TGTGCCAGCAGCGGAGCTAACTATGGCTACACCTTC,TRBV28,TRBJ1-2,.,.
CASSVSGIPTGELFF,TGTGCCAGCAGCGTTAGCGGGATCCCAACCGGGGAGCTGTTTTTT,TRBV7-6,TRBJ2-2,.,TRBD2
CASSLAGRNTDTQYF,TGCGCCAGCAGCCTTGCGGGACGGAACACAGATACGCAGTATTTT,TRBV5-1,TRBJ2-3,once,.
CASSVGGYDNEQFF,TGTGCCAGCAGCGTAGGTGGGTATGACAATGAGCAGTTCTTC,TRBV9,TRBJ2-1,once,.
CATVLTVMNTEAFF,TGCGCCACAGTCCTGACGGTTATGAACACTGAAGCTTTCTTT,TRBV5-1,TRBJ1-1,.,.
CSVVREGGQYF,TGCAGCGTTGTGAGGGAGGGAGGGCAGTACTTC,TRBV29-1,TRBJ2-7,.,TRBD2
CASSFAPGTGRYEQYF,TGTGCCAGCAGTTTTGCCCCGGGGACAGGGAGGTACGAGCAGTACTTC,TRBV28,TRBJ2-7,.,TRBD1
CASSFVQGSNEQYF,TGTGCCAGCAGTTTTGTCCAGGGTTCGAACGAGCAGTACTTC,TRBV27,TRBJ2-7,.,.
CASSSGQGANEQYF,TGTGCCAGCAGTTCCGGCCAGGGGGCTAACGAGCAGTACTTC,TRBV27,TRBJ2-7,.,TRBD1
CASRKAGGPSDTQYF,TGTGCCAGCAGGAAAGCGGGAGGGCCATCAGATACGCAGTATTTT,TRBV2,TRBJ2-3,.,TRBD2
CASSPLARSYNEQFF,TGTGCCAGCAGTCCCCTGGCGAGGTCCTACAATGAGCAGTTCTTC,TRBV28,TRBJ2-1,.,.
CASGVSDSPLHF,TGTGCCAGCGGGGTTTCGGATTCACCCCTCCACTTT,TRBV28,TRBJ1-6,.,.
CASSFNTEAFF,TGTGCCAGCAGTTTCAACACTGAAGCTTTCTTT,TRBV28,TRBJ1-1,.,.
CASSPDRNGNTIYF,TGTGCCAGCAGTCCGGACAGGAACGGAAACACCATATATTTT,TRBV6-5,TRBJ1-3,.,TRBD1
CASSPGGSYEQYF,TGTGCCAGCAGCCCAGGGGGCTCCTACGAGCAGTACTTC,TRBV6-5,TRBJ2-7,once,TRBD1
CASSPAGNYGYTF,TGTGCCAGCAGCCCAGCCGGTAACTATGGCTACACCTTC,TRBV27,TRBJ1-2,.,.
CASSSPVVSGSPYNEQFF,TGTGCCAGCAGTTCGCCCGTAGTTAGCGGGTCCCCCTACAATGAGCAGTTCTTC,TRBV27,TRBJ2-1,.,TRBD2
CASSLAPISGPAYEQYF,TGTGCCAGCAGCTTAGCCCCGATTAGCGGACCTGCCTACGAGCAGTACTTC,TRBV7-9,TRBJ2-7,.,.